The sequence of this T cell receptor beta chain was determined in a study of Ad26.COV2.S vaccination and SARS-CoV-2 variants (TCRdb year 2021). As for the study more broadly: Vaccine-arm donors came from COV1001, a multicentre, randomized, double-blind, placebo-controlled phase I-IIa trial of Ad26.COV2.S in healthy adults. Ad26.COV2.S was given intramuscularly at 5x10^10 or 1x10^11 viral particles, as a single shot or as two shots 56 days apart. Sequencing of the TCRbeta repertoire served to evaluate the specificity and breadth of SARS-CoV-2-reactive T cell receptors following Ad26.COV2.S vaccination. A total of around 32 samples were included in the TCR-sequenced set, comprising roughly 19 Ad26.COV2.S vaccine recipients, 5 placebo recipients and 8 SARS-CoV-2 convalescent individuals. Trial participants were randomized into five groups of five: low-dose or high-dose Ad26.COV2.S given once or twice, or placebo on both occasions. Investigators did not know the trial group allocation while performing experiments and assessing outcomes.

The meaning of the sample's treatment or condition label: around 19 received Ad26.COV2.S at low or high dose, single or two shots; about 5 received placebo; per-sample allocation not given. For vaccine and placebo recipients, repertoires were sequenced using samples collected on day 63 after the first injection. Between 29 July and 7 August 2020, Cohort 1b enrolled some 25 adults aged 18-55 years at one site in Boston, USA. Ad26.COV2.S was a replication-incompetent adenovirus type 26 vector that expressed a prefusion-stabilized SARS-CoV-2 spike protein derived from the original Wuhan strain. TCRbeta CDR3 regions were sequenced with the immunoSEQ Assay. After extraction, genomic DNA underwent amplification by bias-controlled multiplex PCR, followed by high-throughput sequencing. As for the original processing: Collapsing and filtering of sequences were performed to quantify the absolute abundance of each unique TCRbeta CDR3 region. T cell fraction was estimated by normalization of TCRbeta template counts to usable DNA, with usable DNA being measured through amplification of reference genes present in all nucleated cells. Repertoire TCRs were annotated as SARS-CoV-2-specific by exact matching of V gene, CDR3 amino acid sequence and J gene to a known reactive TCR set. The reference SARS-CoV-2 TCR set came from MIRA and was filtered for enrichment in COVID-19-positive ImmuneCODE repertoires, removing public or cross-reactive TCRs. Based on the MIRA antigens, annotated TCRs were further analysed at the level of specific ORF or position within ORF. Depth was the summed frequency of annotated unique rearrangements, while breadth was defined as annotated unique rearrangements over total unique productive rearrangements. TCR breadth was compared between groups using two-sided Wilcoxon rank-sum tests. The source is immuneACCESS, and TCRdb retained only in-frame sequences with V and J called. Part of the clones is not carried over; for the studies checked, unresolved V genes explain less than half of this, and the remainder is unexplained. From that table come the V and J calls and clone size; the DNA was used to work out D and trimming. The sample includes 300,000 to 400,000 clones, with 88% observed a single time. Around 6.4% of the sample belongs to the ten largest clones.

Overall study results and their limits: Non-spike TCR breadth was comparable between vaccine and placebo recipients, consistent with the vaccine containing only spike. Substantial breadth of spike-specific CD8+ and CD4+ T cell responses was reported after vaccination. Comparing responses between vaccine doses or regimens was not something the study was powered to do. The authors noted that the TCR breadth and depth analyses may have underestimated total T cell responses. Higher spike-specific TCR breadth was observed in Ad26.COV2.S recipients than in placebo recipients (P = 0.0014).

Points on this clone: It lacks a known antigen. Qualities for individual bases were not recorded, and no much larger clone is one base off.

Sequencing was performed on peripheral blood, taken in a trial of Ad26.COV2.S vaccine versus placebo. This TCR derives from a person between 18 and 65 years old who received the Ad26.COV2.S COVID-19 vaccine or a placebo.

The sequenced DNA: TGTGCCAGCAGTTTTAGGGGCTCTGGAAACACCATATATTTT. Its protein is CASSFRGSGNTIYF. Rearrangement joined TRBV27 to TRBJ1-3, with TRBD1 perhaps the D gene, on 5 matching bases. A distance of 6 bases separates the germline ends of V and J, which lose 3 bases and 0 bases respectively. The germline V gene (reference sequence) specifies MNHEY as CDR1 and SMNVEV as CDR2. From its cysteine to its phenylalanine, the CDR3 spans 14 amino acids. Just CDR3 DNA is preserved here, 42 bases in frame from base 1.